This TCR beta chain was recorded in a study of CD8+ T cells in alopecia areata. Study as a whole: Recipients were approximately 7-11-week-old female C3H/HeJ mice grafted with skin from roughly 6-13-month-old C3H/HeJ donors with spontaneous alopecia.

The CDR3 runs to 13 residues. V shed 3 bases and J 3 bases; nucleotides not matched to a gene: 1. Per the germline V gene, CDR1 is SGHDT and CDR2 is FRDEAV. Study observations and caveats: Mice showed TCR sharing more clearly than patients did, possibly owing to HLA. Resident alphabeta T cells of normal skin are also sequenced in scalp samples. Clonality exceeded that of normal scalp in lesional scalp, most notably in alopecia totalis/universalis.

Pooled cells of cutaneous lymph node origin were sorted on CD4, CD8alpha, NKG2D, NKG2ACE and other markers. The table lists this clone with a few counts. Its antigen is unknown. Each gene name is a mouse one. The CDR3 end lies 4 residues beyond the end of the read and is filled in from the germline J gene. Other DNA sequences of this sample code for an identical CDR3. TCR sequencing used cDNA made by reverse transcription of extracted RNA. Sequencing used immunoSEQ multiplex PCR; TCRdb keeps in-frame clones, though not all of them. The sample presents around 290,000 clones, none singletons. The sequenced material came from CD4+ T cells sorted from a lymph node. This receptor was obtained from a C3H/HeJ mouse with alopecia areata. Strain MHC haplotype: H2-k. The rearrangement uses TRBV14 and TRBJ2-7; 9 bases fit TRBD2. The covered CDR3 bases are TGTGCCAGCAGTTCGACTGGGGGCTAT. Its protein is CASSSTGGY. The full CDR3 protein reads CASSSTGGYEQYF.